These 24 T cell receptor beta chains originate from one sample sequenced in a study of OX40 agonist ivuxolimab in advanced cancers. Profiling relied on immunoSEQ multiplex PCR, and the TCRdb table lists in-frame clones only, not all of them. The table records 71,000 or so clones, about 93% of them present only once. This specimen consisted of CD4+ or CD8+ T cells sorted from blood, obtained in a trial of the OX40 agonist ivuxolimab. All receptors derive from an adult with an advanced solid tumor such as melanoma, head and neck, liver or kidney cancer.

This sequence joins TRBV2 and TRBJ1-1, with D hard to call. The CDR3 sequence is 12 residues long. Germline loops: CDR1 SNHLY, CDR2 FYNNEI. The V gene lost 8 bases and the J gene lost 0 bases, with 7 bases spanning the gap. DNA of the CDR3: TGTGCCAGCTTACCCATGAACACTGAAGCTTTCTTT. Its protein product is CASLPMNTEAFF.

V is TRBV15 and J is TRBJ1-1; 8 nucleotides agree with TRBD1. Germline values: CDR1 LNHNV, CDR2 YYDKDF (reference sequence). The CDR3 is 15 residues long. The J segment lost 10 bases and the V segment lost 2 bases, leaving 12 bases of the junction unmatched. In DNA, the CDR3 is TGTGCCACCAGCAGAAGCCGACAGGGGCAGGTCGGAGCTTTCTTT. This gives the protein CATSRSRQGQVGAFF.

V and J are TRBV28 and TRBJ1-2; 9 bases fit TRBD1. The CDR3 spans 12 residues. J gave up 7 bases and V 6 bases, and 3 bases lay outside the gene matches. Germline assignment: CDR1 MDHEN and CDR2 SYDVKM. CDR3 in DNA: TGTGCCAGCAGCAACAGGGGGCCTGGCTACACCTTC. Translation: CASSNRGPGYTF.

The genes are TRBV6-5 and TRBJ2-7; the match to TRBD2 covers 7 bases. The CDR3 extends over 15 amino acids. CDR1 and CDR2 from the germline V gene are MNHEY and SVGAGI. J lost 3 bases, V lost 2 bases, and 7 bases had no gene match. CDR3 DNA: TGTGCCAGCAGTTACGGGGCTAGCGGTGACTACGAGCAGTACTTC. It encodes CASSYGASGDYEQYF.

This clone was recorded once. As DNA, the CDR3 is TGTGCCAGCAGTAGGCAATCAGCTAATGAAAAACTGTTTTTT. Translation gives CASSRQSANEKLFF. The chain couples TRBV6-6 to TRBJ1-4; no definite D call. V lost 5 bases and J 3 bases, leaving 10 bases between the germline ends. The CDR3 is made up of 14 amino acids. CDR1 MNHNY and CDR2 SVGAGI come from the germline V gene (reference sequence).

The genes are TRBV10-3 and TRBJ2-3; D is undetermined. V was pared by 3 bases and J by 1 base, with 5 bases between. Germline V lookup: CDR1 ENHRY, CDR2 SYGVKD. This CDR3 spans 13 amino acids. CDR3 sequence: CAISDRGTDTQYF. Here the CDR3 DNA reads TGTGCCATCAGTGACCGAGGCACAGATACGCAGTATTTT.

The V and J genes are TRBV27 and TRBJ2-7, with 10 bases lining up with TRBD1. The CDR3 runs 14 residues. From germline, CDR1 is MNHEY and CDR2 SMNVEV (reference sequence). J gave up 6 bases and V 2 bases, and 4 bases lay outside the gene matches. For the CDR3, the DNA is TGTGCCAGCAGTTTAGACAGGGGGCGTCCCGAGCAGTACTTC. Amino acid sequence: CASSLDRGRPEQYF.

The chain employs TRBV30 and TRBJ2-1; 7 bases fit TRBD1. V lost 4 bases to trimming and J lost 8 bases; unmatched junction nucleotides: 14. Germline loops: CDR1 GTSNPN, CDR2 SVGIG (reference sequence). The CDR3 totals 15 residues. The CDR3, as DNA: TGTGCCTGGAAGATGTTAGGCAGGGGGTCGGATGAGCAGTTCTTC. This translates into CAWKMLGRGSDEQFF.

As to this clone: This CDR3 is also generated by other DNA sequences in the sample. The chain combines TRBV27 with TRBJ1-1, with TRBD1 as a possible D gene (5 bases). The CDR3 runs 14 residues. Deletions cut 3 bases from V and 2 bases from J, with 10 bases between. The V gene's germline CDR1 is MNHEY and CDR2 SMNVEV (reference sequence). The CDR3 DNA reads as TGTGCCAGCAGTTTGCGACGGGGCAACACTGAAGCTTTCTTT. Translated, it gives CASSLRRGNTEAFF.

The gene calls are TRBV27 and TRBJ1-4; D remains unclear. This CDR3 spans 14 amino acids. Trimming took 6 bases from V and 11 from J, leaving 19 bases between them. Germline V gene lookup returns CDR1 MNHEY and CDR2 SMNVEV (reference sequence). The CDR3 sequence is CASRLSGMVWKLFF. As DNA, the CDR3 is TGTGCCAGCAGACTAAGTGGGATGGTATGGAAACTGTTTTTT.

V and J are TRBV9 and TRBJ2-3; 9 nucleotides match TRBD2. The CDR3 totals 16 residues. Germline lookup yields CDR1 SGDLS and CDR2 YYNGEE. The junction had 7 bases not matched to a gene; V was cut back by 4 bases and J by 1 base. The CDR3 region is CASSTLAGEGTDTQYF. CDR3 DNA sequence: TGTGCCAGCAGCACGTTAGCGGGGGAGGGCACAGATACGCAGTATTTT.

The chain joins TRBV13 to TRBJ2-1; D call uncertain. Per germline, CDR1 PRHDT and CDR2 FYEKMQ (reference sequence). This CDR3 has 15 residues. The V end was cut by 4 bases, the J end by 7 bases, with 17 bases between. The CDR3 region has the DNA TGTGCCAGCAGCTCCTACACGGCTCGGAAAAATGAGCAGTTCTTC. Protein: CASSSYTARKNEQFF.

The gene calls are TRBV2 and TRBJ1-1; D call uncertain. CDR3 length: 12 residues. Germline V gene sequence: CDR1 SNHLY, CDR2 FYNNEI. Trimming stripped 5 bases from V and 3 bases from J, with 7 bases between. CDR3 region: CASSPRYTEAFF. The CDR3 DNA follows: TGTGCCAGCAGTCCGAGGTACACTGAAGCTTTCTTT. Complete variable domain (other parts from reference TRBV2 and TRBJ1-1): EPEVTQTPSHQVTQMGQEVILRCVPISNHLYFYWYRQILGQKVEFLVSFYNNEISEKSEIFDDQFSVERPDGSNFTLKIRSTKLEDSAMYFCASSPRYTEAFFGQGTRLTVV.

The chain has TRBV2 and TRBJ2-5, with D tentatively TRBD2 (8 bases). Germline CDR1 reads SNHLY; CDR2 reads FYNNEI. Trimming cost V 8 bases and J 0 bases, with 25 bases left between them. The CDR3 extends over 18 amino acids. CDR3 in amino acids: CASLGGRAGADYQETQYF. CDR3 DNA sequence: TGTGCCAGCTTAGGGGGCCGAGCGGGAGCGGATTACCAAGAGACCCAGTACTTC.

The gene calls are TRBV21-1 and TRBJ1-1; the table's D gene call, TRBD1, was not cross checked with the DNA. TRBV21-1 is recorded as a pseudogene. This CDR3 contains 16 residues. CDR3 coding DNA: TGTGCCAGCAGCAAAAACGGAATTCCTAAGGGGACTGAAGCTTTCTTT. Translated, it gives CASSKNGIPKGTEAFF.

V usage is TRBV2 and J usage is TRBJ2-7; D is possibly TRBD1 (8 bases). Trimming stripped 8 bases from V and 5 bases from J, with 25 bases between. The CDR3 is 16 amino acids. Germline V lookup: CDR1 SNHLY, CDR2 FYNNEI. CDR3 DNA: TGTGCCAGCGGGGGGGATCCGGGACAGGCATTAGACGAGCAGTACTTC. Its translation: CASGGDPGQALDEQYF.

The rearrangement links TRBV4-1 to TRBJ2-7; D is ambiguous. The CDR3 sequence is 15 residues long. The germline V and J ends were trimmed by 1 base and 2 bases, with 12 bases remaining between them. Germline V CDR1 and CDR2: MGHRA, YSYEKL. The CDR3 DNA sequence: TGCGCCAGCAGCCAAGTAGATCACCCCACCTACGAGCAGTACTTC. Encoded protein: CASSQVDHPTYEQYF.

The chain joins TRBV13 to TRBJ2-7; a possible D gene is TRBD1 (6 bases). CDR1 is PRHDT, CDR2 FYEKMQ, per germline (reference sequence). The CDR3 covers 14 residues. Trimming left V 0 bases short and J 2 bases short, with 8 bases between. In DNA form, the CDR3 reads TGTGCCAGCAGCTTAGGGGGGGACACCTACGAGCAGTACTTC. This gives the protein CASSLGGDTYEQYF. Variable domain in full (rest from reference TRBV13 and TRBJ2-7): AAGVIQSPRHLIKEKRETATLKCYPIPRHDTVYWYQQGPGQDPQFLISFYEKMQSDKGSIPDRFSAQQFSDYHSELNMSSLELGDSALYFCASSLGGDTYEQYFGPGTRLTVT.

A single count supports this clone. The chain employs TRBV7-6 and TRBJ2-3, with 10 nucleotides matching TRBD1. The V gene end was trimmed by 4 bases and the J gene end by 6 bases; junction bases not matched to a gene: 7. From germline, CDR1 is SGHVS and CDR2 FNYEAQ. CDR3 length: 15 residues. The CDR3 spells CASSYRDRGPDTQYF. CDR3 DNA: TGTGCCAGCAGCTACCGGGACAGGGGCCCCGATACGCAGTATTTT.

The chain links TRBV7-6 to TRBJ1-3; 12 bases align to TRBD1. The V and J ends lost 4 bases and 4 bases, in that order; junction bases with no gene match: 5. The length of the CDR3 is 16 residues. Germline CDR1 SGHVS, CDR2 FNYEAQ. CDR3 nucleotide sequence: TGTGCCAGCAGCTCGGGACAGGGGGCGCTCGGAAACACCATATATTTT. Translating gives CASSSGQGALGNTIYF.

The rearrangement joins TRBV10-3 to TRBJ2-7; D ambiguous. The germline CDR1 and CDR2 sequences are ENHRY and SYGVKD. The germline V and J ends were trimmed by 7 bases and 7 bases, with 17 bases remaining between them. This CDR3 is built from 13 residues. The DNA for the CDR3 is TGTGCCATCAAGGGCGACTCAACTCTGGAGCAGTACTTC. Residues: CAIKGDSTLEQYF.

Concerning this clone: The same CDR3 can be traced to other DNA sequences in this sample. In DNA, the CDR3 is TGTGCCAGCAGTTTAGGTTACGAGCAGTACTTC. Its translation is CASSLGYEQYF. This chain connects TRBV27 to TRBJ2-7; no clear D gene. V was shortened by 2 bases and J by 4 bases, with 3 bases between the two germline ends. Germline loops: CDR1 MNHEY, CDR2 SMNVEV (reference sequence). The CDR3 has 11 residues.

The chain carries TRBV6-1 and TRBJ2-3; TRBD1 aligns across 11 bases. CDR3 size: 16 residues. From germline, CDR1 is MNHNS and CDR2 SASEGT. With 1 base clipped from V and 6 bases from J, the junction kept 6 bases outside the gene matches. CDR3 region: CASSEEGTGGLDTQYF. CDR3 bases: TGTGCCAGCAGTGAAGAGGGGACAGGGGGTCTGGATACGCAGTATTTT.

This clone appeared once. The rearrangement links TRBV18 to TRBJ2-1; 7 nucleotides line up with TRBD1. Germline loops: CDR1 KGHSH, CDR2 LQKENI. V was pared by 4 bases and J by 2 bases, with 5 bases of the junction left unmatched. This CDR3 has 15 residues. The CDR3 sequence is CASSHDRDPYNEQFF. In nucleotides, the CDR3 is TGTGCCAGCTCACACGACAGGGACCCCTACAATGAGCAGTTCTTC.